The 24 T cell receptor beta chains below were found in one sample sequenced in a study of prognosis after radiotherapy for stage I lung cancer. Two-round multiplex PCR on genomic DNA was the method by which TCR beta CDR3 was amplified. Round one of PCR was performed, and it used primers specific to each TRBV and TRBJ gene. TCRdb processed the multiplex PCR reads anew with MiXCR; each CDR3 protein has one entry. Of 25,000 to 35,000 distinct CDR3 sequences in the sample, around 45% were seen once. The sequences come from PBMCs, collected before or after stereotactic body radiation therapy (not recorded which). The source of these receptors is a donor of 50 years or more with non-small cell lung cancer.

Turning to this clonotype: This is likely an artifact of a read error, given a far larger clone one base away. The V gene is TRBV7-9, the J gene TRBJ1-5; no definite D call. This CDR3 has 14 residues. Germline V gene data show CDR1 as SEHNR and CDR2 as FQNEAQ (reference sequence). CDR3 sequence (DNA): TGTGCCAGCAGCGGTGGGGTAAGCAATAAGCCCCAGCATTTT. Its protein is CASSGGVSNKPQHF. Full variable domain (remainder filled in from reference TRBV7-9 and TRBJ1-5): DTGVSQNPRHKITKRGQNVTFRCDPISEHNRLYWYRQTLGQGPEFLTYFQNEAQLEKSRLLSDRFSAERPKGSFSTLEIQRTEQGDSAMYLCASSGGVSNKPQHFGDGTRLSIL.

The CDR3 nucleotides read TGTGCCAGCAGCCCTAACGGGAGTAACGAGCAGTTCTTC. It is translated as CASSPNGSNEQFF. The gene calls are TRBV6-1 and TRBJ2-1; D might be TRBD2 (6 bases). Trimming took 6 bases from V and 10 from J, leaving 16 bases between them. The germline gives CDR1 MNHNS, CDR2 SASEGT. CDR3 length: 13 residues.

At least ten counts were recorded for this clonotype. The rearrangement joins TRBV4-2 to TRBJ1-5; D not certain. The CDR3 has 15 amino acids. V was shortened by 0 bases and J by 4 bases, with 10 bases between the two germline ends. CDR1 and CDR2 (germline): LGHNA, YNFKEQ. The CDR3 nucleotides are TGTGCCAGCAGCCAAGAGGGTAGACCAAATCAGCCCCAGCATTTT. This codes for CASSQEGRPNQPQHF.

This clonotype is judged medium-sized (0.01 to 0.1%). The rearrangement uses TRBV28 and TRBJ2-2; D is uncertain. CDR1 is MDHEN, CDR2 SYDVKM, per germline. This CDR3 comprises 13 residues. Trimming left V 5 bases short and J 1 base short, with 5 bases between. CDR3: CASSRGNTGELFF. In DNA, the CDR3 is TGTGCCAGCAGTCGCGGGAACACCGGGGAGCTGTTTTTT.

At least ten counts were recorded for this clonotype. The chain carries TRBV5-1 and TRBJ2-5; maybe TRBD1 (7 bases). The germline CDR1 and CDR2 sequences are SGHRS and YFSETQ. Trimming took 2 bases from V and 4 from J, leaving 12 bases between them. The CDR3 spans 14 residues. In DNA, the CDR3 is TGCGCCAGCAGCTTACGACAGGGAGGAGAGACCCAGTACTTC. It encodes CASSLRQGGETQYF.

This clonotype showed up many times. The genes are TRBV5-4 and TRBJ1-5, with unresolved D. The CDR3 is 16 residues long. The V gene lost 0 bases and the J gene lost 3 bases, with 13 bases spanning the gap. Germline CDR1 SGHNT, CDR2 YYREEE (reference sequence). The CDR3, as DNA: TGTGCCAGCAGCTTGGATGCCGGGTCGAACAATCAGCCCCAGCATTTT. Its translation is CASSLDAGSNNQPQHF.

This clonotype is labeled medium-sized (0.01 to 0.1%). The chain joins TRBV12-3 or TRBV12-4 to TRBJ2-1; D is unclear. The CDR3 spans 12 residues. V lost 3 bases, J lost 14 bases, and 14 bases lay in between. CDR3 nucleotides: TGTGCCAGCAGTTTCCGACTCCCCCCGGAGTTCTTC. Amino acids: CASSFRLPPEFF.

This clonotype was counted ten times or more. V usage is TRBV6-1 and J usage is TRBJ1-1; D not certain. Germline-derived CDR1 and CDR2 are MNHNS and SASEGT. V gave up 8 bases and J gave up 1 base, with 8 bases separating them. This CDR3 comprises 12 residues. The CDR3 sequence: CASRGPNTEAFF. For the CDR3, the DNA is TGTGCCAGCCGCGGGCCGAACACTGAAGCTTTCTTT.

This clonotype was recorded once. A read error may produce the germline difference seen at one junction end. J is TRBJ1-1 and V is TRBV20-1; D possibly corresponds to TRBD1 (6 bases). The CDR3 length is 14 residues. Germline lookup yields CDR1 DFQATT and CDR2 SNEGSKA (reference sequence). The CDR3 spells CSATWRGANTEGFF. The CDR3 DNA reads as TGCAGTGCTACATGGCGGGGGGCGAACACTGAAGGTTTCTTT.

Turning to this clonotype: A far larger clone is a single base away, which makes a read error likely. As DNA, the CDR3 is TGTGCCAGCAGTAGTGGACAGTCCACTGAAGCTTTCTTT. Translating gives CASSSGQSTEAFF. The chain employs TRBV6-2 or TRBV6-3 and TRBJ1-1, with D possibly TRBD1 on 6 matching bases. The CDR3 is 13 residues long. Germline assignment: CDR1 MNHEY and CDR2 SVGEGT. Trimming pared 5 bases from V and 4 bases from J, leaving 11 bases between.

The chain uses TRBV28 and TRBJ2-7; 7 bases align to TRBD2. After removal of 2 bases from V and 7 bases from J, the junction contained 11 bases not matched to a gene. The CDR3 loop spans 15 amino acids. Looked up from germline, CDR1 is MDHEN and CDR2 is SYDVKM. The CDR3 DNA reads TGTGCCAGCAGTTTACTAGGACTAGGGTTAGGAGAGCAGTACTTC. Translation: CASSLLGLGLGEQYF.

The chain uses TRBV10-3 and TRBJ1-2; D may be TRBD1 (6 bases). The V end was cut by 4 bases, the J end by 5 bases, with 23 bases between. The CDR3 loop spans 17 amino acids. Germline-derived CDR1 and CDR2 are ENHRY and SYGVKD. The CDR3 region is CAISGSYRVWGRYGYTF. Written as DNA, the CDR3 is TGTGCCATCAGTGGGTCATACAGGGTTTGGGGGAGATATGGCTACACCTTC.

Concerning this clonotype: The likely explanation is a read error, given a far larger clone one base away. The chain combines TRBV6-9 with TRBJ2-7; TRBD1 matches at 8 bases. CDR1 and CDR2 from the germline V gene are MNHGY and SVAAGI. The CDR3 loop spans 15 amino acids. The DNA of the CDR3 is TGTGCCAGCAGTAATTCAGGGGGCGCCTCCTACGAGCAGTACTTC. Translation: CASSNSGGASYEQYF.

This clonotype was picked up many times. The rearrangement joins TRBV19 to TRBJ1-5, with D unclear. Germline V gene data show CDR1 as LNHDA and CDR2 as SQIVND (reference sequence). The germline V and J ends were trimmed by 1 base and 4 bases, with 11 bases remaining between them. The CDR3 extends over 15 amino acids. CDR3 DNA: TGTGCCAGTAGTATAGCCCCAGGTTCTAATCAGCCCCAGCATTTT. As protein: CASSIAPGSNQPQHF.

This clonotype was seen at least ten times. This chain connects TRBV20-1 to TRBJ1-5; D gene ambiguous. Between the trimmed V and J ends, which lost 0 bases and 3 bases, there was a span of 9 bases. There are 14 residues in the CDR3. Germline V CDR1 and CDR2: DFQATT, SNEGSKA (reference sequence). The CDR3 is CSAREGIDNQPQHF. The CDR3 region has the DNA TGCAGTGCTAGAGAGGGAATCGACAATCAGCCCCAGCATTTT.

Ten or more counts support this clonotype. This sequence joins TRBV4-3 and TRBJ2-1; 9 bases fit TRBD2. Per germline, CDR1 LGHNA and CDR2 YSLEER. The CDR3 runs to 17 residues. V gave up 0 bases and J gave up 7 bases; unmatched junction bases: 10. The CDR3 DNA is TGCGCCAGCAGCCAAGAAGGGGGACCTAGCGGGGTTAATGAGCAGTTCTTC. Its protein product is CASSQEGGPSGVNEQFF.

The table lists this clonotype with a count of one. The chain links TRBV24-1 to TRBJ2-7; maybe TRBD1 (6 bases). There are 16 residues in the CDR3. Germline assignment: CDR1 KGHDR and CDR2 SFDVKD. The germline V and J ends were trimmed by 2 bases and 5 bases, with 18 bases remaining between them. The CDR3 DNA sequence: TGTGCCACCAGTGATTCTTACCGGGACATGGACCACGAGCAGTACTTC. Translating it yields CATSDSYRDMDHEQYF.

The sample holds many counts of this clonotype. This chain uses TRBV28 with TRBJ2-6; D is unclear. The CDR3 contains 16 residues. Germline V lookup: CDR1 MDHEN, CDR2 SYDVKM. V lost 2 bases to trimming and J lost 2 bases, with 10 bases between them. CDR3 region: CASSLTGIAGANVLTF. The CDR3 coding sequence is TGTGCCAGCAGTTTAACTGGGATAGCTGGGGCCAACGTCCTGACTTTC.

V gene TRBV7-9 combines with J gene TRBJ2-3; 7 bases line up with TRBD2. This CDR3 is 16 amino acids long. Germline V gives CDR1 SEHNR, CDR2 FQNEAQ (reference sequence). V shed 0 bases, J shed 3 bases, and the junction held 6 bases outside the gene matches. Written as DNA, the CDR3 is TGTGCCAGCAGCTTAGCAGCGGGGATTGTAACAGATACGCAGTATTTT. Amino acids: CASSLAAGIVTDTQYF.

This chain links TRBV15 with TRBJ2-7; D is unclear. Between the trimmed V and J ends, which lost 0 bases and 6 bases, there was a span of 9 bases. The germline V gene encodes CDR1 LNHNV and CDR2 YYDKDF (reference sequence). This CDR3 comprises 13 residues. CDR3 DNA sequence: TGTGCCACCAGCAGAGATGTGGGATTCGAGCAGTACTTC. Translation gives CATSRDVGFEQYF.

This chain links TRBV29-1 with TRBJ1-5; D uncertain. There are 13 residues in the CDR3. Germline V gene data show CDR1 as SQVTM and CDR2 as ANQGSEA. V gave up 6 bases and J gave up 6 bases, with 15 bases separating them. CDR3 loop: CSVRQVNTQPQHF. Written as DNA, the CDR3 is TGCAGCGTACGGCAGGTGAACACTCAGCCCCAGCATTTT.

The chain uses TRBV12-3 or TRBV12-4 and TRBJ2-1; 9 bases agree with TRBD1. The CDR3 runs to 14 residues. J was trimmed by 4 bases and V by 5 bases; bases with no gene match: 3. CDR3 residues: CASSRQGEYNEQFF. The CDR3 nucleotides are TGTGCCAGCAGTAGACAGGGGGAGTACAATGAGCAGTTCTTC.

The table lists this clonotype with many counts. The J gene is TRBJ2-2, the V gene TRBV4-3; TRBD2 is a possible D gene (6 bases). The length of the CDR3 is 18 residues. V lost 1 base and J 2 bases, leaving 17 bases between the germline ends. Germline CDR1 reads LGHNA; CDR2 reads YSLEER. The CDR3 protein is CASSQVPLARRNTGELFF. CDR3 nucleotide sequence: TGCGCCAGCAGCCAAGTCCCCCTAGCGCGACGCAACACCGGGGAGCTGTTTTTT.

The chain couples TRBV20-1 to TRBJ2-6; D is perhaps TRBD2 (5 bases). V lost 1 base, J lost 4 bases, and 11 bases lay in between. Germline values: CDR1 DFQATT, CDR2 SNEGSKA (reference sequence). This CDR3 has 15 residues. The CDR3 protein is CSARVSGCGANVLTF. The CDR3 DNA follows: TGCAGTGCTAGAGTTTCGGGGTGCGGGGCCAACGTCCTGACTTTC.